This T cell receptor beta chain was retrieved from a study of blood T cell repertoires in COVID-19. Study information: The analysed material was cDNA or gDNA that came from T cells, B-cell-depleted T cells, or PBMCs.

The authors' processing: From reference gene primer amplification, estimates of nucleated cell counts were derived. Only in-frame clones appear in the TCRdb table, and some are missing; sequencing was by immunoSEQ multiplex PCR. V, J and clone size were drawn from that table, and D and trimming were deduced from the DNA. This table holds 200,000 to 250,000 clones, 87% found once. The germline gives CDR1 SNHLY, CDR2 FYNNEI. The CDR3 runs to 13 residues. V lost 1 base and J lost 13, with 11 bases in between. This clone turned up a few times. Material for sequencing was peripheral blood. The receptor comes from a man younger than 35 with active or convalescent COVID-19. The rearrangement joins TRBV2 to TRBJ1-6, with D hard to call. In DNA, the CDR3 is TGTGCCAGCAGTGAAGATCCGGTGAGCCCCCTCCACTTT. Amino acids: CASSEDPVSPLHF. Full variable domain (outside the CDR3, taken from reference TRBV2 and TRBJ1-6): EPEVTQTPSHQVTQMGQEVILRCVPISNHLYFYWYRQILGQKVEFLVSFYNNEISEKSEIFDDQFSVERPDGSNFTLKIRSTKLEDSAMYFCASSEDPVSPLHFGNGTRLTVT.